These 15 T cell receptor beta chains came from one sample sequenced in a study of T-cell reconstitution after alpha-beta-depleted transplantation in children. Unique molecular identifiers tagged the TCRbeta library. MiXCR, run by TCRdb on the PCR reads, gives a single entry per CDR3 protein. The table shows over 550,000 distinct CDR3 sequences, with about 10% occurring only once. Material: PBMCs from the stem cell graft donor, obtained from the stem cell graft. These receptors were obtained from a human donor who donated a stem cell graft to a child with acute myeloid leukemia.

The V gene is TRBV12-3 or TRBV12-4, the J gene TRBJ1-5; D is unclear. V lost 5 bases, J lost 3 bases, and 8 bases lay in between. The CDR3 contains 13 residues. The CDR3 here is CASSDTLNQPQHF. The DNA of the CDR3 is TGTGCCAGCAGTGACACTCTCAATCAGCCCCAGCATTTT.

The genes are TRBV29-1 and TRBJ2-5; either TRBD1 or TRBD2 may fit D (5 bases each). This CDR3 comprises 15 residues. The germline V and J ends were trimmed by 6 bases and 5 bases, with 22 bases remaining between them. Germline V CDR1 and CDR2: SQVTM, ANQGSEA. The CDR3 is CSVKGRPARVETQYF. The CDR3 coding sequence is TGCAGCGTCAAGGGACGACCCGCGCGAGTGGAGACCCAGTACTTC. The entire variable domain, with the rest obtained from reference TRBV29-1 and TRBJ2-5, is as follows: SAVISQKPSRDICQRGTSLTIQCQVDSQVTMMFWYRQQPGQSLTLIATANQGSEATYESGFVIDKFPISRPNLTFSTLTVSNMSPEDSSIYLCSVKGRPARVETQYFGPGTRLLVL.

The rearrangement links TRBV3-1 to TRBJ1-5; D might be TRBD1 (5 bases). This CDR3 comprises 15 residues. Between the trimmed V and J ends, which lost 10 bases and 6 bases, there was a span of 22 bases. Germline CDR1 and CDR2: LGHDT and YNNKEL (reference sequence). As DNA, the CDR3 is TGTGCCACCTGCCAAGATCGGGGGTACGGTCAGCCCCAGCATTTT. Translated: CATCQDRGYGQPQHF.

In its sample, this clonotype was seen many times. The CDR3 nucleotides read TGTGCCAGCAGTGCGTACGGCTACGAGCAGTACTTC. The encoded protein is CASSAYGYEQYF. The chain has TRBV25-1 and TRBJ2-7, with D unclear. Germline-derived CDR1 and CDR2 are MGHDK and SYGVNS. With 4 bases removed from V and 3 bases from J, the gap between germline ends came to 7 bases. The CDR3 covers 12 residues.

This clonotype was seen a handful of times. The J gene is TRBJ2-7, the V gene TRBV7-9; D is perhaps TRBD1 (5 bases). The germline V gene has CDR1 SEHNR and CDR2 FQNEAQ (reference sequence). The CDR3 runs to 15 residues. Trimming removed 7 bases at V and 0 bases at J, with 16 bases between. This CDR3 reads CASTYEATVSYEQYF. As DNA, the CDR3 is TGTGCCAGCACCTACGAGGCGACAGTCTCCTACGAGCAGTACTTC.

This clonotype was counted ten times or more. The chain couples TRBV20-1 to TRBJ2-1; the D is unclear. Trimming removed 8 bases from V and 10 bases from J, with 9 bases in between. Looked up from germline, CDR1 is DFQATT and CDR2 is SNEGSKA (reference sequence). The CDR3 is 9 residues long. The CDR3 sequence is CSSQWEQFF. CDR3 coding DNA: TGCAGTTCCCAGTGGGAGCAGTTCTTC.

This clonotype was seen repeatedly, ten times or more. The rearrangement uses TRBV5-1 and TRBJ2-3, with TRBD2 matching 16 bases. V trimming: 4 bases; J trimming: 3 bases; junction bases outside the gene matches: 5. The CDR3 runs to 17 residues. CDR1 and CDR2 from the germline V gene are SGHRS and YFSETQ. CDR3 nucleotide sequence: TGCGCCAGCAGCGAGGGACTAGCGGGAGGGATAACAGATACGCAGTATTTT. The encoded protein is CASSEGLAGGITDTQYF.

The CDR3 DNA reads as TGCAGTGCCCCGACTCTTACTAACTATGGCTACACCTTC. Residues: CSAPTLTNYGYTF. This rearrangement joins TRBV20-1 to TRBJ1-2; D is uncertain. Germline V gene data show CDR1 as DFQATT and CDR2 as SNEGSKA (reference sequence). The V end was cut by 6 bases, the J end by 0 bases, with 11 bases between. The CDR3 spans 13 residues.

This clonotype was detected a few times. J is TRBJ2-1 and V is TRBV29-1; no definite D call. Trimming took 2 bases from V and 6 from J, leaving 8 bases between them. The germline V gene has CDR1 SQVTM and CDR2 ANQGSEA. This CDR3 has 12 amino acids. The CDR3 loop is CSVERQVNEQFF. The DNA of the CDR3 is TGCAGCGTTGAAAGGCAGGTCAATGAGCAGTTCTTC.

This clonotype came up a few times. The chain employs TRBV7-3 and TRBJ2-2; 8 bases match TRBD2. The germline V gene has CDR1 SGHTA and CDR2 FQGTGA. J gave up 5 bases and V 5 bases, and 7 bases lay outside the gene matches. The CDR3 extends over 15 amino acids. The CDR3 is CASSPSGSGTGELFF. CDR3 in DNA: TGTGCCAGCAGCCCGAGCGGGAGCGGGACCGGGGAGCTGTTTTTT.

In its sample, this clonotype was seen many times. The gene calls are TRBV9 and TRBJ1-6, with TRBD1 matching over 8 bases. The CDR3 is 14 residues long. Germline-derived CDR1 and CDR2 are SGDLS and YYNGEE. Trimming removed 4 bases from V and 8 bases from J; junction bases left unmatched: 5. CDR3 loop: CASSPDRGYSPLHF. In nucleotides, the CDR3 is TGTGCCAGCAGCCCCGACAGGGGATATTCACCCCTCCACTTT.

This clonotype was picked up a small number of times. The genes are TRBV4-1 and TRBJ2-3; 9 nucleotides line up with TRBD2. This CDR3 contains 15 residues. V lost 3 bases, J lost 9 bases, and 10 bases stayed unmatched. Germline V CDR1 and CDR2: MGHRA, YSYEKL. The CDR3 sequence is CASSQVSGSPPTQYF. The CDR3 DNA is TGCGCCAGCAGCCAGGTTAGCGGGAGTCCGCCCACGCAGTATTTT.

The chain combines TRBV5-1 with TRBJ2-1; D uncertain. CDR1 and CDR2 (germline): SGHRS, YFSETQ. The CDR3 is made up of 11 amino acids. Between the trimmed V and J ends, which lost 5 bases and 6 bases, there was a span of 6 bases. As DNA, the CDR3 is TGCGCCAGCAGAGTGGGCAATGAGCAGTTCTTC. Protein product: CASRVGNEQFF. Drawing the rest from reference TRBV5-1 and TRBJ2-1, the complete variable domain is KAGVTQTPRYLIKTRGQQVTLSCSPISGHRSVSWYQQTPGQGLQFLFEYFSETQRNKGNFPGRFSGRQFSNSRSEMNVSTLELGDSALYLCASRVGNEQFFGPGTRLTVL.

This clonotype was counted only a few times. The genes are TRBV28 and TRBJ2-3; D uncertain. CDR3 size: 14 residues. Germline assignment: CDR1 MDHEN and CDR2 SYDVKM. The V end was cut by 2 bases, the J end by 8 bases, with 14 bases between. CDR3 coding DNA: TGTGCCAGCAGTTTAAGGGCTAATCAGGCTACGCAGTATTTT. Translation gives CASSLRANQATQYF.

This clonotype was detected a few times. The chain is built from TRBV4-3 and TRBJ1-2; 7 nucleotides align to TRBD1. CDR1 LGHNA and CDR2 YSLEER come from the germline V gene. This CDR3 region has 16 residues. J lost 1 base, V lost 0 bases, and 5 bases had no gene match. The CDR3 region has the DNA TGCGCCAGCAGCCAAGACGCAGGGGGTTTTAACTATGGCTACACCTTC. Its protein product is CASSQDAGGFNYGYTF.